This T cell receptor beta chain was found in a study of neurological immune-mediated disorders. Study-wide points: It was HTLV-1-associated myelopathy that showed the most TCR clonal expansion, while multiple sclerosis showed the least, falling below healthy controls. Expanded clones shared no CDR3 amino acid sequences across subjects, suggesting private repertoires in all groups.

This clonotype was found many times. The antigen remains unidentified. The cDNA was generated through 5'RACE incorporating 10-nucleotide random UMIs. TCRdb re-called the 5' RACE reads through MiXCR, storing one row per CDR3 protein. The data contain tens of thousands of distinct CDR3 sequences, approximately 11% of them singletons. The study built unsorted libraries from 2 million PBMCs kept at -80 C. Material for sequencing was PBMCs. The origin of this receptor is a woman aged 55 to 70 with HTLV-1-associated myelopathy (HAM/TSP).

The CDR3 DNA reads TGTGCCAGCAGTTTAGGGACGATGGGTGAGCAGTTCTTC. The encoded protein is CASSLGTMGEQFF. The rearrangement links TRBV12-3 or TRBV12-4 to TRBJ2-1; no clear D. V lost 1 base and J lost 9, with 10 bases in between. The CDR3 spans 13 residues.